This entry features one TCR beta chain sequence. This record comes from a study of blood T cell repertoires in COVID-19. Whole-study context: COVID-19 samples from acute and convalescent phases originated in the United States, Italy and Spain. Sources were T cells, B-cell-depleted T cells, or PBMCs; the material itself was cDNA or gDNA.

In the original analysis: Counts of nucleated cells, estimated from reference gene primer amplification, were obtained. Sequencing used immunoSEQ multiplex PCR; TCRdb keeps in-frame clones, though not all of them. That table furnishes V, J and clone size, whereas the DNA furnished D and trimming. Found here are 210,000 or so clones, almost 85% of them singletons; the top ten hold about 7.3%. There are 19 residues in the CDR3. J was trimmed by 5 bases and V by 0 bases; bases with no gene match: 13. CDR1 and CDR2 (germline): MGHRA, YSYEKL. The chain couples TRBV4-1 to TRBJ1-4; 9 bases are a match to TRBD1. The receptor's source is a woman in her forties or fifties with active or convalescent COVID-19. What was sequenced was peripheral blood. The CDR3 region is CASSQEWVEGQGRNEKLFF. CDR3 DNA: TGCGCCAGCAGCCAAGAATGGGTTGAGGGACAGGGAAGGAATGAAAAACTGTTTTTT.